This T cell receptor beta chain was recovered during a study of blood T cell repertoires in COVID-19. As for the study in general: The origin of the acute and convalescent COVID-19 samples was the United States, Italy and Spain. T cells, B-cell-depleted T cells, or PBMCs provided the cDNA or gDNA that served as material.

In the study's own analysis: For nucleated cells, counts were estimated from reference gene primer amplification. Measured with immunoSEQ multiplex PCR; TCRdb has only the in-frame clones, and not every one. V, J and clone size derive from that table, while D and trimming were established from the DNA sequence. The sample shows fewer than 200,000 clones, around 86% of them seen only once. There are 14 residues in the CDR3. CDR1 and CDR2 from the germline V gene are SNHLY and FYNNEI. With 5 bases clipped from V and 5 bases from J, the junction kept 5 bases outside the gene matches. This clonotype originated in a man aged 45-65 years with active or convalescent COVID-19. Sequenced material: peripheral blood. The J gene is TRBJ2-3, the V gene TRBV2, with 9 bases fitting TRBD2. The CDR3 sequence is CASSRTSVGDTQYF. The CDR3 DNA is TGTGCCAGCAGTAGGACTAGCGTGGGAGATACGCAGTATTTT.